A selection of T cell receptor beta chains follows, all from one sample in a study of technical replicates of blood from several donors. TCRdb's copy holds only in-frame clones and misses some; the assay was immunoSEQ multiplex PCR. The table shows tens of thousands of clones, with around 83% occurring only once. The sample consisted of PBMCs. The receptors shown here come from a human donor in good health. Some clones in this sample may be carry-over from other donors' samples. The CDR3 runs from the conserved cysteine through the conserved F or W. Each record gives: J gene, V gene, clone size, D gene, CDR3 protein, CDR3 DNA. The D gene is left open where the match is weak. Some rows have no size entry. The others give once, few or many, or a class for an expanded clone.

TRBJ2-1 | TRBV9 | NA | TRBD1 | CASSPGTGGNEQFF | TGTGCCAGCAGCCCAGGGACAGGGGGCAATGAGCAGTTCTTC
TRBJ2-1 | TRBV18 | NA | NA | CASSPPLAQNNEQFF | TGTGCCAGCTCACCACCTCTAGCGCAAAACAATGAGCAGTTCTTC
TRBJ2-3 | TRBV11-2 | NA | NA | CASSLAIEQYF | TGTGCCAGCAGCTTAGCTATTGAGCAGTATTTT
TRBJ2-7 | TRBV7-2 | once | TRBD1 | CASSYDRGRGNKQYF | TGTGCCAGCAGCTATGACAGGGGGCGAGGAAACAAGCAGTACTTC
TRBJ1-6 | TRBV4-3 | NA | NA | CASSQTLVDSPLHF | TGCGCCAGCAGCCAAACCTTAGTGGATTCACCCCTCCACTTT
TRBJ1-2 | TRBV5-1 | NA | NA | CASTAGYGYTF | TGCGCCAGCACCGCAGGCTATGGCTACACCTTC
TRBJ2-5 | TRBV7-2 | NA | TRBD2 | CASSSRSGVKYQETQYF | TGTGCCAGCAGCTCCCGTAGCGGGGTAAAGTACCAAGAGACCCAGTACTTC
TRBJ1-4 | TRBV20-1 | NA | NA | CSVRTNEKLFF | TGCAGTGTCAGGACTAATGAAAAACTGTTTTTT
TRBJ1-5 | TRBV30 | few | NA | CAWSYNSNQPQHF | TGTGCCTGGAGTTACAATAGCAATCAGCCCCAGCATTTT
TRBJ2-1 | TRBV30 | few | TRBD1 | CAWSVLGTGLVNEQFF | TGTGCCTGGAGTGTACTTGGGACAGGGCTCGTCAATGAGCAGTTCTTC
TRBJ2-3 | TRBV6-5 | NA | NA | CASSSLGLGTDTQYF | TGTGCCAGCAGTTCCCTGGGCCTTGGCACAGATACGCAGTATTTT
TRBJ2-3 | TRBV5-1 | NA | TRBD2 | CASSQGLAGAGDTQYF | TGCGCCAGCAGCCAGGGACTAGCGGGGGCAGGAGATACGCAGTATTTT
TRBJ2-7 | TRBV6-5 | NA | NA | CASSYSLGGNREQYF | TGTGCCAGCAGTTACTCGCTCGGGGGTAATCGCGAGCAGTACTTC
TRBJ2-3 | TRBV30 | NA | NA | CAWSVIPTGGDTQYF | TGTGCCTGGAGTGTTATCCCCACCGGTGGAGATACGCAGTATTTT
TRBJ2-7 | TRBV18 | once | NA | CASSPVGREQYF | TGTGCCAGCTCACCGGTTGGGAGGGAGCAGTACTTC
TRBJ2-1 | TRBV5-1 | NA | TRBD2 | CASSPSGGYNEQFF | TGCGCCAGCAGCCCCAGCGGGGGTTACAATGAGCAGTTCTTC
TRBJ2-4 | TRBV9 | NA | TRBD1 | CASSPGTEKNIQYF | TGTGCCAGCAGCCCAGGGACAGAGAAAAACATTCAGTACTTC
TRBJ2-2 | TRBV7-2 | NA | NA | CASSLVSGLVGELFF | TGTGCCAGCAGCTTAGTCTCAGGGTTGGTCGGGGAGCTGTTTTTT
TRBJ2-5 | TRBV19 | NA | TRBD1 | CASSFGQGGQETQYF | TGTGCCAGTAGTTTCGGACAGGGGGGACAAGAGACCCAGTACTTC
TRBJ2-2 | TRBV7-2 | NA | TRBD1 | CASSLAGGQGAGELFF | TGTGCCAGCAGCTTAGCGGGGGGACAGGGGGCAGGGGAGCTGTTTTTT
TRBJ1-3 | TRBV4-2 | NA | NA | CASSGPSGNTIYF | TGTGCCAGCAGTGGGCCCTCTGGAAACACCATATATTTT
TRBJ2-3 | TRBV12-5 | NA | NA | CASGLSTGTPGTDTQYF | TGTGCTAGTGGTTTGTCGACCGGGACACCAGGCACAGATACGCAGTATTTT
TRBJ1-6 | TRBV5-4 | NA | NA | CASSPTGTNSPLHF | TGTGCCAGCAGCCCCACAGGGACCAATTCACCCCTCCACTTT
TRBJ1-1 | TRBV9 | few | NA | CASSVGLSNTEAFF | TGTGCCAGCAGCGTAGGGCTGTCGAACACTGAAGCTTTCTTT
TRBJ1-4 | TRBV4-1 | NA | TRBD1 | CASSQEGWADRGEEKLFF | TGCGCCAGCAGCCAAGAGGGCTGGGCGGACAGGGGTGAGGAAAAACTGTTTTTT
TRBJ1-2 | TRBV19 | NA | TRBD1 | CASSVGTGGSNGYTF | TGTGCCAGTAGTGTCGGGACAGGGGGTTCGAATGGCTACACCTTC
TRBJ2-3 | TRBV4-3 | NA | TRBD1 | CASSQGTGIVTDTQYF | TGCGCCAGCAGCCAAGGGACAGGAATCGTCACAGATACGCAGTATTTT
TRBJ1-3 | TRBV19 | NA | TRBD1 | CASSKDRIYFSGNTIYF | TGTGCCAGTAGTAAGGACAGGATATATTTCTCTGGAAACACCATATATTTT
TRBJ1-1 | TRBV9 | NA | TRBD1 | CASSGRQGAHTEAFF | TGTGCCAGCAGCGGGAGACAGGGGGCACACACTGAAGCTTTCTTT
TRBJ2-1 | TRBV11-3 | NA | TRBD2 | CASSPRTSGYNEQFF | TGTGCCAGCAGCCCCAGGACTAGCGGTTACAATGAGCAGTTCTTC
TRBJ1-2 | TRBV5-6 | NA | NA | CASSSLDGELDYGYTF | TGTGCCAGCAGCTCATTAGACGGGGAATTGGACTATGGCTACACCTTC
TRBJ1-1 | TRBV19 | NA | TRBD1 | CASSTNGQGNTEAFF | TGTGCCAGTAGTACTAACGGACAGGGGAACACTGAAGCTTTCTTT
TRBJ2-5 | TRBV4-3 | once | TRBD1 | CASSPGTVVAAQYF | TGCGCCAGCAGCCCGGGGACAGTTGTCGCGGCCCAGTACTTC
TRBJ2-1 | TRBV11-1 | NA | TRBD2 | CASSLGTSGANEQFF | TGTGCCAGCAGCTTAGGGACTAGCGGGGCCAATGAGCAGTTCTTC
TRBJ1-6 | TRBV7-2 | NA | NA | CASSGGFSALNSPLHF | TGTGCCAGCAGCGGGGGGTTTAGCGCCCTCAATTCACCCCTCCACTTT
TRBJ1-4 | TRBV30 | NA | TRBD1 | CAWRRTGGLEKLFF | TGTGCCTGGAGGCGGACAGGGGGGCTGGAAAAACTGTTTTTT
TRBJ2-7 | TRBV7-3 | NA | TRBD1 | CASSPGTGVSYEQYF | TGTGCCAGCAGCCCCGGGACAGGGGTCTCCTACGAGCAGTACTTC
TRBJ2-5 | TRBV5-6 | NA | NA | CASSLGASRETQYF | TGTGCCAGCAGCTTGGGAGCTAGTCGGGAGACCCAGTACTTC
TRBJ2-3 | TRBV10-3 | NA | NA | CAIGSGLSTDTQYF | TGTGCCATCGGAAGCGGACTGAGCACAGATACGCAGTATTTT